These 7 T cell receptor beta chains came from one sample sequenced in a study of CD8+CD57+ T cells in acquired aplastic anemia. For CDR3 and TCR beta VDJ profiling, genomic DNA was the template used. MiXCR, run by TCRdb on the reads, gives a single entry per CDR3 protein. The sample has hundreds of thousands of distinct CDR3 sequences; roughly 64% are singletons. Material: sorted CD4+, CD8+, or CD8+CD57+ T cells (not recorded which) from PBMCs. The source is a human donor in good health, serving as a control.

This clonotype was found once. This chain joins TRBV5-5 and TRBJ2-1, with 9 bases identical to TRBD2. Trimming removed 2 bases from V and 6 bases from J; junction bases left unmatched: 9. Germline assignment: CDR1 SGHKS and CDR2 YYEKEE (reference sequence). This CDR3 comprises 16 residues. CDR3 sequence reads: CASSFRQLAGRNEQFF. In DNA, the CDR3 is TGTGCCAGCAGCTTTCGCCAGCTAGCGGGGCGCAATGAGCAGTTCTTC. Together with reference TRBV5-5 and TRBJ2-1, the CDR3 gives the full variable domain: DAGVTQSPTHLIKTRGQQVTLRCSPISGHKSVSWYQQVLGQGPQFIFQYYEKEERGRGNFPDRFSARQFPNYSSELNVNALLLGDSALYLCASSFRQLAGRNEQFFGPGTRLTVL.

Worth noting for this clonotype: An end of the junction differs from the germline gene, which may be a read error. The V gene is TRBV7-2, the J gene TRBJ1-1; unclear D gene. The germline V gene encodes CDR1 SGHTA and CDR2 FQGNSA. CDR3 length equals 12 residues. The CDR3 nucleotides read TGTGCCAGCAGCTCCAGATTATCTAACGCAATCTTT. This gives the protein CASSSRLSNAIF.

V gene TRBV5-5 combines with J gene TRBJ1-1; no clear D gene. Trimming cost V 4 bases and J 4 bases, with 17 bases left between them. The germline V gene encodes CDR1 SGHKS and CDR2 YYEKEE (reference sequence). The CDR3 is 15 residues long. The CDR3 reads CASSRDGGSGTEAFF. The CDR3 nucleotides read TGTGCCAGCAGCCGTGACGGAGGAAGTGGCACTGAAGCTTTCTTT.

The chain uses TRBV20-1 and TRBJ1-4; 10 bases line up with TRBD1. Germline V gene lookup returns CDR1 DFQATT and CDR2 SNEGSKA (reference sequence). This CDR3 is 14 amino acids long. The trim removed 3 bases at V and 14 bases at J, leaving 12 bases unmatched. The CDR3 loop is CSARSGQGTCGLFF. The DNA for the CDR3 is TGCAGTGCTAGGTCGGGACAGGGGACGTGTGGTCTGTTTTTT.

With respect to this clonotype: One end of the junction is discordant with germline, which a read error may explain. The rearrangement uses TRBV15 and TRBJ1-3; D remains unclear. Germline V gene lookup returns CDR1 LNHNV and CDR2 YYDKDF (reference sequence). The CDR3 has 14 residues. CDR3 coding DNA: TGTGCCACAAGACCGGACGGGTCTGGAAACGCCATATATTTT. As protein: CATRPDGSGNAIYF.

The chain is built from TRBV11-2 and TRBJ1-2; unclear D gene. The CDR3 is 15 amino acids. Trimming took off 4 bases at V and 0 bases at J, with 12 bases between the two ends. Germline values: CDR1 SGHAT, CDR2 FQNNGV. The CDR3, as DNA: TGTGCCAGCAGCTCGACTAGCGGGGCTAACTATGGCTACACCTTC. Its translation: CASSSTSGANYGYTF.

Note on this clonotype: Its ends do not fully match the called genes, so a read error is possible. The chain carries TRBV9 and TRBJ2-7; perhaps TRBD1 as D (5 bases). The CDR3 covers 14 residues. Germline CDR1 reads SGDLS; CDR2 reads YYNGEE. The CDR3 is CASSQQGRLREKHF. CDR3 DNA sequence: TGTGCCAGCAGCCAGCAGGGAAGACTTCGCGAGAAGCACTTC.